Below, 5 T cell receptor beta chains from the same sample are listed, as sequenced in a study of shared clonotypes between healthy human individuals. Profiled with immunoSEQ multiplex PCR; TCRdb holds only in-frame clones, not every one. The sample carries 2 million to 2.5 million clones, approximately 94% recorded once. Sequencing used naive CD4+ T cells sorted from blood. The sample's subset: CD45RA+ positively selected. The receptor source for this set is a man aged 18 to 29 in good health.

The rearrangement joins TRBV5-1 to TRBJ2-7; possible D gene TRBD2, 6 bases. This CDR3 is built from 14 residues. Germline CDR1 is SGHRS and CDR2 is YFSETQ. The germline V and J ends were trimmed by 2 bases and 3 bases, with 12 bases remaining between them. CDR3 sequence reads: CASSFGDSNYEQYF. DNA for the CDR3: TGCGCCAGCAGCTTTGGGGACTCAAACTACGAGCAGTACTTC.

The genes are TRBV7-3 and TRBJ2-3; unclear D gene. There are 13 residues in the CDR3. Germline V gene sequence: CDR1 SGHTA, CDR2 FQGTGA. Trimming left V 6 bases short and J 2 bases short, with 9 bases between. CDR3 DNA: TGTGCCAGCAGAAGAGAGGTCACAGATACGCAGTATTTT. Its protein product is CASRREVTDTQYF.

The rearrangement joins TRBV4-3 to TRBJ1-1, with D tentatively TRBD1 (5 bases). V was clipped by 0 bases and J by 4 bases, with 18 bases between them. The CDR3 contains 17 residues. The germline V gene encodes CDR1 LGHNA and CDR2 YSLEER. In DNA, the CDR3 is TGCGCCAGCAGCCAAGAAGTTCAGGGCGCGGTAGGCACTGAAGCTTTCTTT. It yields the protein CASSQEVQGAVGTEAFF.

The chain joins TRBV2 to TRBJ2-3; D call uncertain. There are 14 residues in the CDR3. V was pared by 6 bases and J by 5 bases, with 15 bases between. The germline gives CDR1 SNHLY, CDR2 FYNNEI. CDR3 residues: CASRVPAKKDTQYF. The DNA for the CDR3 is TGTGCCAGCAGGGTACCAGCAAAGAAAGATACGCAGTATTTT.

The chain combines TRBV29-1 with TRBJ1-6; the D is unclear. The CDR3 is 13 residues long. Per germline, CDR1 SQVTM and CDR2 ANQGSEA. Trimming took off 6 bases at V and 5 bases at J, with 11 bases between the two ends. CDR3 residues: CSVPNLNNSPLHF. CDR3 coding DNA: TGCAGCGTACCAAACCTCAATAATTCACCCCTCCACTTT.